This TCR beta chain came from a study of cytomegalovirus exposure and HLA in healthy donors. It was with 60 Vbeta and 13 Jbeta primers that the PCR ran. The method was immunoSEQ multiplex PCR; TCRdb's version includes in-frame clones alone and lacks a portion of them. The data contain 130,000 or so clones, around three fifths of them seen just once; the ten biggest clones take up around 2%. Study-wide results and limits: Upon later analysis, TCR association rates were observed to vary by HLA locus, being highest for DRB1 and lowest for HLA-C. 87-base-pair reads could not separate some V segments, including TRBV6-2 and TRBV6-3. In a later analysis, TCR beta V- and J-gene trimming was associated with a missense DCLRE1C variant. TCR beta chains numbering some 150 were designated cytomegalovirus-associated.

On this clone: Antigen: not known.

Germline-derived CDR1 and CDR2 are SGHTS and YDEGEE. The CDR3 has 15 amino acids. V was pared by 0 bases and J by 4 bases, with 13 bases between. The chain joins TRBV5-8 to TRBJ1-1, with a tentative D call TRBD1 (5 bases). Sequenced material: PBMCs. The receptor's source is a male donor in good health and CMV-seronegative. CDR3 region: CASSLEGAGVTEAFF. CDR3 in DNA: TGTGCCAGCAGCTTGGAAGGGGCGGGGGTCACTGAAGCTTTCTTT. The whole variable domain, filled in from reference TRBV5-8 and TRBJ1-1, reads EAGVTQSPTHLIKTRGQQATLRCSPISGHTSVYWYQQALGLGLQFLLWYDEGEERNRGNFPPRFSGRQFPNYSSELNVNALELEDSALYLCASSLEGAGVTEAFFGQGTRLTVV.